The 24 T cell receptor beta chains below were found in one sample sequenced in a study of T-cell reconstitution after alpha-beta-depleted transplantation in children. Unique molecular identifiers were incorporated during preparation of the TCRbeta library. TCRdb ran MiXCR on the PCR reads and lists one entry per CDR3 protein. The sample holds approximately 520,000 distinct CDR3 sequences; roughly 10% are singletons and the top ten take around 15%. This sample comprised PBMCs, mostly from graft donor cells, obtained 180 days after TCRalphabeta/CD19-depleted stem cell transplant. The receptors were sampled from a female patient aged 2-10 years who had a stem cell transplant for aplastic anemia, so the T cells may come from the graft donor.

This clonotype has at least ten counts. V usage is TRBV5-1 and J usage is TRBJ2-5, with D maybe TRBD1 (5 bases). The CDR3 consists of 13 residues. Germline assignment: CDR1 SGHRS and CDR2 YFSETQ. Deletions cut 1 base from V and 4 bases from J, with 8 bases between. The chain's CDR3 is CASSLRRGETQYF. The CDR3 DNA reads as TGCGCCAGCAGCTTGCGAAGGGGAGAGACCCAGTACTTC.

This clonotype came up a few times. The V call is TRBV7-9, the J call TRBJ1-2, with 8 bases that match TRBD1. Germline V gene lookup returns CDR1 SEHNR and CDR2 FQNEAQ (reference sequence). The CDR3 sequence is 14 residues long. Trimming removed 5 bases from V and 0 bases from J; junction bases left unmatched: 2. The CDR3 is CASSRTGPNYGYTF. The CDR3 bases are TGTGCCAGCAGCCGGACAGGGCCTAACTATGGCTACACCTTC.

A few counts support this clonotype. The rearrangement links TRBV5-6 to TRBJ1-2; TRBD1 is a possible D gene (6 bases). The CDR3 has 13 amino acids. The germline CDR1 and CDR2 sequences are SGHDT and YYEEEE. The germline V and J ends were trimmed by 4 bases and 7 bases, with 14 bases remaining between them. In nucleotides, the CDR3 is TGTGCCAGCAGCCCGAGTCACAGGGCTGGCTACACCTTC. Translated, it gives CASSPSHRAGYTF.

This clonotype showed up many times. J is TRBJ2-3 and V is TRBV20-1; D is undetermined. This CDR3 has 16 residues. Germline loops: CDR1 DFQATT, CDR2 SNEGSKA (reference sequence). V was clipped by 0 bases and J by 7 bases, with 20 bases between them. CDR3 in DNA: TGCAGTGCTAGAGATTTAATCAAGGTCGCGGAGAATACGCAGTATTTT. This gives the protein CSARDLIKVAENTQYF.

This clonotype was picked up one time. This chain joins TRBV6-1 and TRBJ2-7, with 7 bases matching TRBD1. Germline CDR1 MNHNS, CDR2 SASEGT. The CDR3 runs to 15 residues. The V segment lost 5 bases and the J segment 2 bases; nucleotides outside the gene matches: 9. Here the CDR3 DNA reads TGTGCCAGCAGTCAAGACCGGGACAGAGCCTACGAGCAGTACTTC. This codes for CASSQDRDRAYEQYF.

The chain uses TRBV28 and TRBJ2-3; D not resolved. CDR1 and CDR2 (germline): MDHEN, SYDVKM. The CDR3 loop spans 13 amino acids. V was clipped by 3 bases and J by 5 bases, with 9 bases between them. The CDR3 spells CASSLVQIDTQYF. CDR3 nucleotides: TGTGCCAGCAGTTTGGTACAGATAGATACGCAGTATTTT. The full variable domain, rest sourced from reference TRBV28 and TRBJ2-3, is DVKVTQSSRYLVKRTGEKVFLECVQDMDHENMFWYRQDPGLGLRLIYFSYDVKMKEKGDIPEGYSVSREKKERFSLILESASTNQTSMYLCASSLVQIDTQYFGPGTRLTVL.

This clonotype was found a few times. The chain recombines TRBV2 with TRBJ1-5; D is unclear. Looked up from germline, CDR1 is SNHLY and CDR2 is FYNNEI. V was cut by 5 bases and J by 7 bases, with 12 bases left in between. CDR3 length: 13 residues. The CDR3 DNA is TGTGCCAGCAGTAAACTACAGCTGCAGCCCCAGCATTTT. It is translated as CASSKLQLQPQHF.

This chain links TRBV20-1 with TRBJ1-3; D unclear. The V end was cut by 6 bases, the J end by 2 bases, with 11 bases between. CDR3 length equals 13 residues. Germline V lookup: CDR1 DFQATT, CDR2 SNEGSKA (reference sequence). The CDR3 here is CSAPEGPGNTIYF. DNA of the CDR3: TGCAGTGCCCCGGAAGGTCCTGGAAACACCATATATTTT.

This clonotype was seen at least ten times. The gene calls are TRBV20-1 and TRBJ1-2; no firm D call. Germline CDR1 is DFQATT and CDR2 is SNEGSKA (reference sequence). The CDR3 totals 13 residues. The V and J ends lost 5 bases and 4 bases respectively, with 14 bases between them. The CDR3 DNA reads TGCAGTGCTTCCACCCAACAGAGCTATGGCTACACCTTC. It is translated as CSASTQQSYGYTF.

The genes are TRBV7-7 and TRBJ2-7; tentatively, D is TRBD1 (6 bases). Germline V gene sequence: CDR1 SSHAT, CDR2 FNYEAQ (reference sequence). Trimming left V 2 bases short and J 4 bases short, with 9 bases between. The CDR3 covers 13 residues. CDR3 sequence (DNA): TGTGCCAGCAGCTTATTCCAGGGGTACGAGCAGTACTTC. As protein: CASSLFQGYEQYF.

This clonotype was found many times. The chain employs TRBV12-3 or TRBV12-4 and TRBJ2-1, with 11 bases aligning to TRBD2. Unmatched junction bases numbered 15, after V lost 5 bases and J lost 9 bases. The CDR3 consists of 17 residues. This chain's CDR3 is CASSRPGLAAGGGEQFF. CDR3 bases: TGTGCCAGCAGTCGCCCGGGACTAGCGGCCGGAGGGGGTGAGCAGTTCTTC.

The chain has TRBV12-3 or TRBV12-4 and TRBJ2-7; D might be TRBD2 (5 bases). V shed 3 bases and J shed 1 base, with 10 bases lying between them. The CDR3 runs to 14 residues. The CDR3 loop reads CASSFELGSYEQYF. The CDR3 DNA reads TGTGCCAGCAGTTTTGAACTAGGGTCCTACGAGCAGTACTTC.

This chain links TRBV15 with TRBJ2-2; TRBD1 or TRBD2 may be the D gene (6 bases each). Trimming took 11 bases from V and 1 from J, leaving 23 bases between them. Germline loops: CDR1 LNHNV, CDR2 YYDKDF (reference sequence). The CDR3 extends over 17 amino acids. The CDR3 here is CASQPSGGTLNTGELFF. The CDR3 DNA sequence: TGTGCCTCACAGCCGAGTGGAGGGACACTGAACACCGGGGAGCTGTTTTTT.

This chain links TRBV27 with TRBJ2-1, with 12 positions matching TRBD2. This CDR3 comprises 14 residues. J gave up 9 bases and V 9 bases, and 9 bases lay outside the gene matches. The germline V gene encodes CDR1 MNHEY and CDR2 SMNVEV (reference sequence). The chain's CDR3 is CASGLAGLIGEQFF. CDR3 sequence (DNA): TGTGCCAGTGGACTAGCGGGATTAATCGGTGAGCAGTTCTTC.

This clonotype was seen only a few times. CDR3 bases: TGTGCCACCAGCAGAGATTTAGTCTTGGGACGCGGCGCTAACTATGGCTACACCTTC. The encoded protein is CATSRDLVLGRGANYGYTF. The chain has TRBV15 and TRBJ1-2, with TRBD1 as a possible D gene (5 bases). CDR3 length: 19 amino acids. V dropped 0 bases and J dropped 0 bases, with 20 bases sitting between them. Per germline, CDR1 LNHNV and CDR2 YYDKDF (reference sequence).

This clonotype showed up just a few times. The chain joins TRBV20-1 to TRBJ1-5; 7 bases agree with TRBD1. The CDR3 contains 16 residues. Germline CDR1 is DFQATT and CDR2 is SNEGSKA (reference sequence). The junction had 9 bases not matched to a gene; V was cut back by 0 bases and J by 4 bases. CDR3 in amino acids: CSAREIRDRANQPQHF. Here the CDR3 DNA reads TGCAGTGCTAGAGAGATCCGAGACAGGGCGAATCAGCCCCAGCATTTT.

As concerns this clonotype: The final CDR3 position lacks the conserved phenylalanine or tryptophan, pointing to a likely read error. The chain links TRBV29-1 to TRBJ1-3; no clear D. This CDR3 has 13 amino acids. Per the germline V gene, CDR1 is SQVTM and CDR2 is ANQGSEA. The V gene lost 4 bases and the J gene lost 0 bases, with 7 bases spanning the gap. CDR3 in DNA: TGCAGCGTTGGGGATTTCTCTGGAAACACCATATATTTG. It translates to CSVGDFSGNTIYL.

The chain combines TRBV12-3 or TRBV12-4 with TRBJ1-2, with D unclear. Trimming stripped 6 bases from V and 7 bases from J, with 18 bases between. This CDR3 is 14 amino acids long. Here the CDR3 reads CASRANADHSGYTF. CDR3 sequence (DNA): TGTGCCAGCAGGGCGAACGCCGATCATTCTGGCTACACCTTC.

The chain links TRBV2 to TRBJ1-1, with unresolved D. Trimming shortened V by 4 bases and J by 4 bases, and 10 bases separated the two germline ends. Germline V gene sequence: CDR1 SNHLY, CDR2 FYNNEI. This CDR3 region has 13 residues. The CDR3, as DNA: TGTGCCAGCAGTGGAGGGTTCGTCACTGAAGCTTTCTTT. This gives the protein CASSGGFVTEAFF.

This clonotype appeared many times. The rearrangement uses TRBV12-3 or TRBV12-4 and TRBJ1-5; tentatively, D is TRBD1 (6 bases). This CDR3 is built from 16 residues. Trimming pared 3 bases from V and 4 bases from J, leaving 16 bases between. The CDR3 coding sequence is TGTGCCAGCAGTTTTCCTCTACAGGGTCTAAATCAGCCCCAGCATTTT. It yields the protein CASSFPLQGLNQPQHF.

The chain recombines TRBV9 with TRBJ1-5; D is perhaps TRBD1 (6 bases). CDR1 SGDLS and CDR2 YYNGEE come from the germline V gene. The V end lost 3 bases, the J end lost 2 bases, and 15 bases lay between the germline ends. This CDR3 is built from 16 residues. The CDR3: CASSEGGGLGNQPQHF. The CDR3 DNA reads as TGTGCCAGCAGCGAAGGGGGGGGGCTCGGCAATCAGCCCCAGCATTTT.

The chain uses TRBV2 and TRBJ2-1; TRBD2 matches at 7 bases. The CDR3 is made up of 16 amino acids. The junction had 7 bases not matched to a gene; V was cut back by 1 base and J by 4 bases. Germline CDR1 SNHLY, CDR2 FYNNEI. The chain's CDR3 is CASSEVGRAGYNEQFF. The CDR3 coding sequence is TGTGCCAGCAGTGAAGTAGGGAGGGCGGGGTACAATGAGCAGTTCTTC.

The gene calls are TRBV6-5 and TRBJ1-5; the D gene is possibly TRBD1 (5 bases). Trimming took 8 bases from V and 0 from J, leaving 11 bases between them. Germline-derived CDR1 and CDR2 are MNHEY and SVGAGI. This CDR3 has 14 residues. The CDR3 protein is CASRGEDSNQPQHF. In DNA, the CDR3 is TGTGCCAGCCGAGGGGAGGATAGCAATCAGCCCCAGCATTTT.

This chain joins TRBV29-1 and TRBJ1-1, with 7 nucleotides matching TRBD1. CDR3 size: 12 residues. Trimming took 2 bases from V and 4 from J; bases not matched to a gene: 1. The germline V gene encodes CDR1 SQVTM and CDR2 ANQGSEA. For the CDR3, the DNA is TGCAGCGTTGAACCAGGGGGCACTGAAGCTTTCTTT. Residues: CSVEPGGTEAFF.